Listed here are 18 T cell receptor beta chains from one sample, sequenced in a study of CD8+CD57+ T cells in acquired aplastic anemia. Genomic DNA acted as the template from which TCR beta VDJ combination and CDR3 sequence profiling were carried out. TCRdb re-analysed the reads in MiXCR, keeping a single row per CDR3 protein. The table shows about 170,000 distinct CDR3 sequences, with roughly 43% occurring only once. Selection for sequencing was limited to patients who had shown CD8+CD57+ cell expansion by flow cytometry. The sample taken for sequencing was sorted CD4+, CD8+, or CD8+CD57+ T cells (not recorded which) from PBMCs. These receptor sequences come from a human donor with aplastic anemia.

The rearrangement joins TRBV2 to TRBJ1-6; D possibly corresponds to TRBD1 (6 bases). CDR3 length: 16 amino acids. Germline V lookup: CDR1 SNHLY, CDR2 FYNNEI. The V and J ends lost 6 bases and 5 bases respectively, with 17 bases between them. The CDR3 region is CASRATGTGDNSPLHF. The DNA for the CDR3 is TGTGCCAGCAGAGCCACAGGGACCGGGGATAATTCACCCCTCCACTTT.

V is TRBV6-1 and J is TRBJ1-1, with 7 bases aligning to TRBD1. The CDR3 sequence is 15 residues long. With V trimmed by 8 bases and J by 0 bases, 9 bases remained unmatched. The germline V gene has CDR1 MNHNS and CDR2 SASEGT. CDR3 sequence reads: CASSPQGGLNTEAFF. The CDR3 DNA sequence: TGTGCCAGCTCACCCCAGGGGGGGTTGAACACTGAAGCTTTCTTT.

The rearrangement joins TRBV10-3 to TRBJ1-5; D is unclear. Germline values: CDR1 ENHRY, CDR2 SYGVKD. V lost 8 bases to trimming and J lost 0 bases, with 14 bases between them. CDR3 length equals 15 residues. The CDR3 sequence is CAIADLGGSNQPQHF. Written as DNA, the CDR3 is TGTGCCATCGCTGATCTTGGCGGTAGCAATCAGCCCCAGCATTTT.

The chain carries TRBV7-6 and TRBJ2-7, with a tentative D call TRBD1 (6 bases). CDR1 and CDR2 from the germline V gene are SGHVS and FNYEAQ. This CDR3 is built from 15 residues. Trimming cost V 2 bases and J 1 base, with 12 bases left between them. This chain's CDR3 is CASSLSDSVSYEQYF. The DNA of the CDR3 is TGTGCCAGCAGCTTATCGGACAGCGTATCCTACGAGCAGTACTTC.

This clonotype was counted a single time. DNA for the CDR3: TGTGCCATCAGCGAGGACGGGGGTGATTCACCCCTCCACTTT. Amino acids: CAISEDGGDSPLHF. The J gene is TRBJ1-6, the V gene TRBV10-3; a weak D match, TRBD1 (5 bases). The CDR3 covers 14 residues. Per germline, CDR1 ENHRY and CDR2 SYGVKD. Trimming cost V 6 bases and J 8 bases, with 14 bases left between them.

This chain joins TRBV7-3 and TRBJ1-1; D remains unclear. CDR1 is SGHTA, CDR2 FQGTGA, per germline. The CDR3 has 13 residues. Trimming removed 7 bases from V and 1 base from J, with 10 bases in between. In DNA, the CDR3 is TGTGCCAGCACCTTGAGGGCGAACACTGAAGCTTTCTTT. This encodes CASTLRANTEAFF.

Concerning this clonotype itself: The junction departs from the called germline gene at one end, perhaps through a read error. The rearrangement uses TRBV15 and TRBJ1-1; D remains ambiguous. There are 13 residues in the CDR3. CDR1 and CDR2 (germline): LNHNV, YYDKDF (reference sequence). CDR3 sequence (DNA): TGTGCCACCTGCGTCGAAACGAACGCTGAAGCTTTCTTT. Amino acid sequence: CATCVETNAEAFF.

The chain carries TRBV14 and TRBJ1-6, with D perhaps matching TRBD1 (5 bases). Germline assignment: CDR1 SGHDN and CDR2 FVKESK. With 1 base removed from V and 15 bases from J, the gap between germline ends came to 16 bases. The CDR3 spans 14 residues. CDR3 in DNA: TGTGCCAGCAGCCAAGCCGGGGGGAATATAGGCCTCCACTTT. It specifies CASSQAGGNIGLHF. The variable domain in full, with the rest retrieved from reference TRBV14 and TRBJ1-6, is EAGVTQFPSHSVIEKGQTVTLRCDPISGHDNLYWYRRVMGKEIKFLLHFVKESKQDESGMPNNRFLAERTGGTYSTLKVQPAELEDSGVYFCASSQAGGNIGLHFGNGTRLTVT.

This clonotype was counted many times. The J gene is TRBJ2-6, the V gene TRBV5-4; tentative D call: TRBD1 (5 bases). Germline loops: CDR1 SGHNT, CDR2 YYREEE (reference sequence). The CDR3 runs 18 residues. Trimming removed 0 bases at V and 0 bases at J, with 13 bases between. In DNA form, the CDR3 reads TGTGCCAGCAGCTTGGTTCAGGGAAGCTTCTCTGGGGCCAACGTCCTGACTTTC. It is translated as CASSLVQGSFSGANVLTF.

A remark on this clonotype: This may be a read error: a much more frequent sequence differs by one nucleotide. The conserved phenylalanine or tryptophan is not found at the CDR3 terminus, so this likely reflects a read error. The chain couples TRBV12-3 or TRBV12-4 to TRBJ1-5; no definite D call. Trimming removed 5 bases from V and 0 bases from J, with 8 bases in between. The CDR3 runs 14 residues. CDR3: CASSRMVSNQPQHS. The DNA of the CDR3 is TGTGCCAGCAGTCGCATGGTTAGCAATCAGCCCCAGCATTCT.

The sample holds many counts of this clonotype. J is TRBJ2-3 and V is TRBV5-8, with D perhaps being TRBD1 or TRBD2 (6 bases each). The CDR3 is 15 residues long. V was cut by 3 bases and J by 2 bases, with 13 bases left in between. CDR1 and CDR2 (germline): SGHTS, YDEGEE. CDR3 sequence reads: CASSSRGGPTDTQYF. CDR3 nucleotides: TGTGCCAGCAGCTCCCGAGGGGGGCCCACAGATACGCAGTATTTT.

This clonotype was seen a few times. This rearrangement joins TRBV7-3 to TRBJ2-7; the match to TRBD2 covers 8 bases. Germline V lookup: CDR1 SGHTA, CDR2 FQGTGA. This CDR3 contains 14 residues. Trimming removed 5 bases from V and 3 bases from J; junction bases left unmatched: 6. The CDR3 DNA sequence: TGTGCCAGCAGCGGTAGCGGGGACAACTACGAGCAGTACTTC. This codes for CASSGSGDNYEQYF. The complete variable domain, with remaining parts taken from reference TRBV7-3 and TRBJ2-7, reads GAGVSQTPSNKVTEKGKYVELRCDPISGHTALYWYRQSLGQGPEFLIYFQGTGAADDSGLPNDRFFAVRPEGSVSTLKIQRTERGDSAVYLCASSGSGDNYEQYFGPGTRLTVT.

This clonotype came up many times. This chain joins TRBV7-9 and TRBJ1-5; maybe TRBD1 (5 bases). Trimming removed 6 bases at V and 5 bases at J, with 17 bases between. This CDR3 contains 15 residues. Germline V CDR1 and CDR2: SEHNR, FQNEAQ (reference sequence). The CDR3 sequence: CASSAPGREDQPQHF. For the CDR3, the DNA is TGTGCCAGCAGTGCTCCGGGACGGGAGGATCAGCCCCAGCATTTT.

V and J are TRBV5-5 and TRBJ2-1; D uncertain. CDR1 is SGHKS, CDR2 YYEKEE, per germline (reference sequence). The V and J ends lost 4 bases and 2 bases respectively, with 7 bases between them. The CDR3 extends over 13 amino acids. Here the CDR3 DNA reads TGTGCCAGCAGCCCGGTACCCTACAATGAGCAGTTCTTC. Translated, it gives CASSPVPYNEQFF.

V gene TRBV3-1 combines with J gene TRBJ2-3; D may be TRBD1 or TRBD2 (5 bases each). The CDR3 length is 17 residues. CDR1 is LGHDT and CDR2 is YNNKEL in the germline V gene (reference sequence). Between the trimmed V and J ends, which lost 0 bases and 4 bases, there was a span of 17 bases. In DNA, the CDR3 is TGTGCCAGCAGCCAAGATGCATCCCGAGGGGTCGCAGATACGCAGTATTTT. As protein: CASSQDASRGVADTQYF.

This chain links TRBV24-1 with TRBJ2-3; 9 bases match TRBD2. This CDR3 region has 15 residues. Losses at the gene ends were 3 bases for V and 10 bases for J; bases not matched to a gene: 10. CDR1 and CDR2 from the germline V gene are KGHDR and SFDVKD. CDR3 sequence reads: CATSDAVFSGRAQYF. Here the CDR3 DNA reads TGTGCCACCAGTGATGCGGTCTTTAGCGGGAGAGCGCAGTATTTT.

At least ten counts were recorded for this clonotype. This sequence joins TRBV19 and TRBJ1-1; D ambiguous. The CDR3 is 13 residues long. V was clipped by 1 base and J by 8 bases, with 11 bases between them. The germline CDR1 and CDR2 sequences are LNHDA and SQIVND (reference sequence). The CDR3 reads CASSIVRGDEAFF. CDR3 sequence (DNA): TGTGCCAGTAGTATAGTGCGGGGAGACGAAGCTTTCTTT.

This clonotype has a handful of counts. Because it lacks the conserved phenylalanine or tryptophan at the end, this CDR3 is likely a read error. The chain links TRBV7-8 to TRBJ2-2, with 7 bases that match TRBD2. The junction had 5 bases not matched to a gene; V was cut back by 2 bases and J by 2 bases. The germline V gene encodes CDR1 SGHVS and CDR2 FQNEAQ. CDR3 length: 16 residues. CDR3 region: CASSLREGTNTGELFL. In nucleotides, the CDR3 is TGTGCCAGCAGCTTAAGGGAGGGGACCAACACCGGGGAGCTGTTTCTT.